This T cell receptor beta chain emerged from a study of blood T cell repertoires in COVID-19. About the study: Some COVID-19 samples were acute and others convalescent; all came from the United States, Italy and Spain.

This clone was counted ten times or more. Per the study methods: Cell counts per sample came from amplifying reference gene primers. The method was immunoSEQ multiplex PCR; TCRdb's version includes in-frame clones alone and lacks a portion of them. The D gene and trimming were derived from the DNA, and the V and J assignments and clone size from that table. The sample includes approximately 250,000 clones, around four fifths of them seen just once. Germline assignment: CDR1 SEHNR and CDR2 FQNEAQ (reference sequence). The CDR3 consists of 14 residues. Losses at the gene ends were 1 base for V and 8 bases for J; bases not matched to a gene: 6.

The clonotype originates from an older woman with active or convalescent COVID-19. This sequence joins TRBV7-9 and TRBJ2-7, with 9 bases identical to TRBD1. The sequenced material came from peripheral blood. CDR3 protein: CASSLVGQGTKQYF. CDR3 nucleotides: TGTGCCAGCAGCTTAGTGGGACAGGGTACTAAGCAGTACTTC. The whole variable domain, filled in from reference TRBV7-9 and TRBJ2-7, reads DTGVSQNPRHKITKRGQNVTFRCDPISEHNRLYWYRQTLGQGPEFLTYFQNEAQLEKSRLLSDRFSAERPKGSFSTLEIQRTEQGDSAMYLCASSLVGQGTKQYFGPGTRLTVT.